The TCR beta chain under discussion was sequenced for a study of STAT5B mutations in CD4+ large granular lymphocyte leukemia. This clone was observed a few times. Using immunoSEQ multiplex PCR, the repertoire was profiled, and TCRdb retains in-frame clones only, with some absent. The sample consists of tens of thousands of clones, roughly 83% of them appearing once. This CDR3 is 15 amino acids long. Trimming removed 1 base from V and 6 bases from J, with 13 bases in between. Germline loops: CDR1 SGHTA, CDR2 FQGNSA. The V and J genes are TRBV7-2 and TRBJ1-5; D unclear. The TCR was taken from a human donor in good health. Source material: CD4+ T cells from blood buffy coats. The CDR3: CASSLDPGMSQPQHF. CDR3 sequence (DNA): TGTGCCAGCAGCTTAGATCCGGGGATGAGTCAGCCCCAGCATTTT.